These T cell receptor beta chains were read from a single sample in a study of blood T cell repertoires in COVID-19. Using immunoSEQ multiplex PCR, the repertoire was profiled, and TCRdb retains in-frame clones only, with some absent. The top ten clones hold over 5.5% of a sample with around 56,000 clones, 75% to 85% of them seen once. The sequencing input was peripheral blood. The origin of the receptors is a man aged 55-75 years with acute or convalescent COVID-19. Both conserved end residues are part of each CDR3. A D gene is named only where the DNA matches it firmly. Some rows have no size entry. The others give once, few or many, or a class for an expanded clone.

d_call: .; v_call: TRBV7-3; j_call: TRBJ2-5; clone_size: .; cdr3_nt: TGTGCCAGCAGCTTAACCCCCGCGCAAGAGACCCAGTACTTC; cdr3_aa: CASSLTPAQETQYF
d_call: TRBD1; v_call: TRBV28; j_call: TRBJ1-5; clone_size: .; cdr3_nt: TGTGCCAGCAGTGACCCGACAGGGCCTAATCAGCCCCAGCATTTT; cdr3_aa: CASSDPTGPNQPQHF
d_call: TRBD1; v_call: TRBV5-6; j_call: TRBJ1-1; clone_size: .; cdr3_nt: TGTGCCAGCAGCTTACCAGGGGGGAACACTGAAGCTTTCTTT; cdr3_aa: CASSLPGGNTEAFF
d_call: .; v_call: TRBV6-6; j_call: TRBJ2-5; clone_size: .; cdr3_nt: TGTGCCAGCAGCTCGTCCATGCGGGAGACCCAGTACTTC; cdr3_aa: CASSSSMRETQYF
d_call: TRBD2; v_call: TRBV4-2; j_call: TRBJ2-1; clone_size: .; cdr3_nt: TGTGCCAGCAGCCAGGCAAGCGGGGGGGTCTACAATGAGCAGTTCTTC; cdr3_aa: CASSQASGGVYNEQFF
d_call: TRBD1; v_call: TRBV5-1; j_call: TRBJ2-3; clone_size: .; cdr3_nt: TGCGCCAGCAGCTTGAGAGGGACAGGGACAGATACGCAGTATTTT; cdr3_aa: CASSLRGTGTDTQYF
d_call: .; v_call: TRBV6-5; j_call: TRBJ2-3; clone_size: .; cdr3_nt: TGTGCCAGCAGGAGTCTTAGCACAGATACGCAGTATTTT; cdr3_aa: CASRSLSTDTQYF
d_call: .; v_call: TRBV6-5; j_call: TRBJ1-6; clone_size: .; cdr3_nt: TGTGCCAGCAGTTTGCAGTTCTCCTATAATTCACCCCTCCACTTT; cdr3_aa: CASSLQFSYNSPLHF
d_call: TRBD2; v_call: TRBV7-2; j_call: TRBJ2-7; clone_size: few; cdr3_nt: TGTGCCAGCAGCTTAAAGCGGGGGGGCTACGAGCAGTACTTC; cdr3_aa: CASSLKRGGYEQYF
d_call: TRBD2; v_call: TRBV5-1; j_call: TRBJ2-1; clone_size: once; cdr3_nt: TGCGCCAGCAGCTTGCTGAGCGGGGGAAACAATGAGCAGTTCTTC; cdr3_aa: CASSLLSGGNNEQFF
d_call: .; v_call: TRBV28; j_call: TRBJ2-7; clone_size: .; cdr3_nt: TGTGCCAGCAGTTTATTGGCCGAGCAGTACTTC; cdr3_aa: CASSLLAEQYF
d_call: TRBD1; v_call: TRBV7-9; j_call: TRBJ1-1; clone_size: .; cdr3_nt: TGTGCCAGCAGCTTAGGGGCAGGGGGAGTGGATGAAGCTTTCTTT; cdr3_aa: CASSLGAGGVDEAFF
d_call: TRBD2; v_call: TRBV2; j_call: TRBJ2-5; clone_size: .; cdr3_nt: TGTGCCAGCATGCGGGGCGGGGGAAGAGAGACCCAGTACTTC; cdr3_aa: CASMRGGGRETQYF
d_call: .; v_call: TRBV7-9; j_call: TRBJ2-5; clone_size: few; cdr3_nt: TGTGCCAGCAGCTTTACACAGCAAGAGACCCAGTACTTC; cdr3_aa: CASSFTQQETQYF
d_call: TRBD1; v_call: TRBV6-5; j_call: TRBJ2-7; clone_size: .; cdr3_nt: TGTGCCAGCGGGACAGGGATAAGCTACGAGCAGTACTTC; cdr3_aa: CASGTGISYEQYF
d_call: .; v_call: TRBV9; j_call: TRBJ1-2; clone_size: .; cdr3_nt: TGTGCCAGCAGCACGGACAGCCCTACTAACTATGGCTACACCTTC; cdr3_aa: CASSTDSPTNYGYTF
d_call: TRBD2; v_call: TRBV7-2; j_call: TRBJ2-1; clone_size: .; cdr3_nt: TGTGCCAGCAGCACGAGCGGGGGGGCTGGTGAGCAGTTCTTC; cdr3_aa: CASSTSGGAGEQFF
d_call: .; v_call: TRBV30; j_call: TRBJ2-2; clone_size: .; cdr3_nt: TGTGCCTGGAGGGAGGGGTCGGGCACCGGGGAGCTGTTTTTT; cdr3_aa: CAWREGSGTGELFF
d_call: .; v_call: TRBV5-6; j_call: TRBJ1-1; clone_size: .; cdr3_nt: TGTGCCAGCAGCTTGAGGGTCGTTCAGGGGCAGGGTGAAGCTTTCTTT; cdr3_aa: CASSLRVVQGQGEAFF
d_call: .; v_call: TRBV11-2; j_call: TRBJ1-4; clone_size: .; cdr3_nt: TGTGCCAGCAGCCGCCCCAGGGGAGCTAATGAAAAACTGTTTTTT; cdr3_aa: CASSRPRGANEKLFF
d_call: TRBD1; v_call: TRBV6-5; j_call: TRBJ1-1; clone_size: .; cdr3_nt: TGTGCCAGCAGTTCCGACAGGGGGCGAGCTTTCTTT; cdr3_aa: CASSSDRGRAFF
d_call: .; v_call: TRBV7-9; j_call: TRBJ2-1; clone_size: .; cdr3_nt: TGTGCCAGCAGCCCGAGCGGCTCCTACAATGAGCAGTTCTTC; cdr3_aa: CASSPSGSYNEQFF
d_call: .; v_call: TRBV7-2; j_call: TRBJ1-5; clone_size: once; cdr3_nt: TGTGCCAGCAGCTTAGTAGGGGCAGGTTATCAGCCCCAGCATTTT; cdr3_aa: CASSLVGAGYQPQHF
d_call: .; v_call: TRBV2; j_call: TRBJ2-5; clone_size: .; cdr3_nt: TGTGCCAGCAGTGAGCGGGGTGTCCCAATCCAGTACTTC; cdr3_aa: CASSERGVPIQYF
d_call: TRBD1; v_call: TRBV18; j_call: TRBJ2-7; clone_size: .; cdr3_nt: TGTGCCAGCTCACCCACCGGGACAGTCTCCTACGAGCAGTACTTC; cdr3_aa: CASSPTGTVSYEQYF
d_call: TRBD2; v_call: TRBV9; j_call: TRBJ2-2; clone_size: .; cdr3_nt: TGTGCCAGCAGCGTAGGGGCTAGCGGGGGCCGAGGCACCGGGGAGCTGTTTTTT; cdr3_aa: CASSVGASGGRGTGELFF
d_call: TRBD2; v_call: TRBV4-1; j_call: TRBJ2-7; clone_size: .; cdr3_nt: TGCGCCAGCAGCCCCGGGGGGGGAGGAGGCTACGAGCAGTACTTC; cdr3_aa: CASSPGGGGGYEQYF
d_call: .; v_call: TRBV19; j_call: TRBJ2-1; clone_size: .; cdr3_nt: TGTGCCAGTACTCAAGTCCTAGCAGGGGTCGGCAATGAGCAGTTCTTC; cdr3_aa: CASTQVLAGVGNEQFF
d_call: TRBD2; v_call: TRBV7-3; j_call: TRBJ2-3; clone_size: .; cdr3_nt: TGTGCCAGCTCTTTGGCGGGGGGGAGCACAGATACGCAGTATTTT; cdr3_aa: CASSLAGGSTDTQYF
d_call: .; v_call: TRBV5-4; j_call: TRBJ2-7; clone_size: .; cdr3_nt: TGTGCCAGCAGCTCGGGGGGCCTAGGCGCTGGCGAGCAGTACTTC; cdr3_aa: CASSSGGLGAGEQYF
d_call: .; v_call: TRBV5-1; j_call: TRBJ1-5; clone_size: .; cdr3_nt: TGCGCCAGCAGCTATGGGGGGAACAATCAGCCCCAGCATTTT; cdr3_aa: CASSYGGNNQPQHF
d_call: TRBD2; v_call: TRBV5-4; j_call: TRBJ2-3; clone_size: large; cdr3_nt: TGTGCCAGCGGGGTTAGCGGGGGATTCACAGATACGCAGTATTTT; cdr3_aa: CASGVSGGFTDTQYF
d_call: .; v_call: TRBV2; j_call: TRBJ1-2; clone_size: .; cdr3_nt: TGTGCCAGCAGTGTATCTCCGGATGGCTACACCTTC; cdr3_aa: CASSVSPDGYTF
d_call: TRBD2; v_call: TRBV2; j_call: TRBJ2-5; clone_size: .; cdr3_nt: TGTGCCAGCACCCGCGCGGGGGAAGAGACCCAGTACTTC; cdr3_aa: CASTRAGEETQYF
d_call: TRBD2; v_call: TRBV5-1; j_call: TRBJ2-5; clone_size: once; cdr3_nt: TGCGCCAGCAGCTTGGGGGAGGGGTTCGGGCCAGGAGAGACCCAGTACTTC; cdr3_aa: CASSLGEGFGPGETQYF
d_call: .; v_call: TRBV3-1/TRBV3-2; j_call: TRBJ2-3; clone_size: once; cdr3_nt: TGTGCCAGCAGTAGCGGACCGAGCACAGATACGCAGTATTTT; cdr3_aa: CASSSGPSTDTQYF
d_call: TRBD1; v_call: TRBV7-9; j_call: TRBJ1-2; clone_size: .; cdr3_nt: TGTGCCAGCAGCTCACAGGGGGGCAACTATGGCTACACCTTC; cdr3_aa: CASSSQGGNYGYTF
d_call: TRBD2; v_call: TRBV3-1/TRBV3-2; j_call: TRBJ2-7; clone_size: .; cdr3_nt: TGTGCCAGCAGCCAAGAGACCGGGACTAGCAAGAAGCAGTACTTC; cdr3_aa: CASSQETGTSKKQYF
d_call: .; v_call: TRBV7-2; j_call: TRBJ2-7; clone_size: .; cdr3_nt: TGTGCCAGCAGCTTAGGAGGCGGCTTCTACGAGCAGTACTTC; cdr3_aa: CASSLGGGFYEQYF
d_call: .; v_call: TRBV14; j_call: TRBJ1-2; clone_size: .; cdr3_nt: TGTGCCAGCAGCCAAGGAGGCGGGGGGCTGGACTATGGCTACACCTTC; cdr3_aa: CASSQGGGGLDYGYTF
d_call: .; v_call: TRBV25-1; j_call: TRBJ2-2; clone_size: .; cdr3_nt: TGTGCCAGCAGTCTACAGGGGAACACCGGGGAGCTGTTTTTT; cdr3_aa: CASSLQGNTGELFF
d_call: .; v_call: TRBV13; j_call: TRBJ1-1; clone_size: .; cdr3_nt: TGTGCCAGCAGCCTCGGAAGGACAGACAGCACTGAAGCTTTCTTT; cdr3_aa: CASSLGRTDSTEAFF
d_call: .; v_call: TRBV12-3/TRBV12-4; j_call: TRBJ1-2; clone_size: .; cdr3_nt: TGTGCCAGCAGTGGGGCAGCGTATGGCTACACCTTC; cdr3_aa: CASSGAAYGYTF
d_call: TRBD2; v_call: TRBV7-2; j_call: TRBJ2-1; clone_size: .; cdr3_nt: TGTGCCAGCACCCCGGGGGGGCCCCTACACAATGAGCAGTTCTTC; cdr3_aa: CASTPGGPLHNEQFF
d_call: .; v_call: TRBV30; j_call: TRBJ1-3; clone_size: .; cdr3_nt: TGTGCCTGGAGGGCCCTCAGGGCTTCCTCTGGAAACACCATATATTTT; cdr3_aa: CAWRALRASSGNTIYF
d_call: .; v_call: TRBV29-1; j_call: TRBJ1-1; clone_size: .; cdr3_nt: TGCAGCGCCCAAACCTATTCGGGGGACACTGAAGCTTTCTTT; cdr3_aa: CSAQTYSGDTEAFF
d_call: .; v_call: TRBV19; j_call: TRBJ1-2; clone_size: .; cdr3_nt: TGTGCCAGTAGTGGACAGAGCGCTTACTATGGCTACACCTTC; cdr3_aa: CASSGQSAYYGYTF
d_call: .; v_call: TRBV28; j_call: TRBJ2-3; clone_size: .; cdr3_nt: TGTGCCAGCAGTTCTGAATACTCTACAGATACGCAGTATTTT; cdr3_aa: CASSSEYSTDTQYF
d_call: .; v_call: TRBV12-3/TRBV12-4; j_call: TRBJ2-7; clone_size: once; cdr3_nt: TGTGCCAGCAGTCCAGGGCTTTACGAGCAGTACTTC; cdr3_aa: CASSPGLYEQYF
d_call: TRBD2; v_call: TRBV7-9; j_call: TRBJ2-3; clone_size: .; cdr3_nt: TGTGCCAGCAGCTTAGACGGGGGGGCTGAAGATACGCAGTATTTT; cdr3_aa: CASSLDGGAEDTQYF
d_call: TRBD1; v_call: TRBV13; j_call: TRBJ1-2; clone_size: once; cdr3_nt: TGTGCCAGCAGCTTTCAGGGGGCGCGTGGCTACACCTTC; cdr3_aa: CASSFQGARGYTF
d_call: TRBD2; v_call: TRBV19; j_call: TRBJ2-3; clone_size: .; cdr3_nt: TGTGCCAGTAGTATCACTAGCGGGGGGGTAAAAGATACGCAGTATTTT; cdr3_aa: CASSITSGGVKDTQYF
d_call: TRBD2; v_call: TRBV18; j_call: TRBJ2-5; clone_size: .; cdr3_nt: TGTGCCAGCTCACCTGGAGCGGGGGCCCCCCAAGAGACCCAGTACTTC; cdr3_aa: CASSPGAGAPQETQYF
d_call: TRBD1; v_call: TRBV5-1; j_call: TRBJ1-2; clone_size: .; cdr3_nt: TGCGCCAGCAGCAGATGGACAGGAGAGTCTGGCTACACCTTC; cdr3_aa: CASSRWTGESGYTF
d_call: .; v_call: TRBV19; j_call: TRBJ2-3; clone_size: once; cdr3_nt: TGTGCCAGTAGTATCGTGACTGGCACAGATACGCAGTATTTT; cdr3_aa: CASSIVTGTDTQYF
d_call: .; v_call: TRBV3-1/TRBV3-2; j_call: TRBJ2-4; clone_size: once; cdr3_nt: TGTGCCAGCAGCCAAGTAGGGGGTTTGGGTTCCAAAAACATTCAGTACTTC; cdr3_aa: CASSQVGGLGSKNIQYF
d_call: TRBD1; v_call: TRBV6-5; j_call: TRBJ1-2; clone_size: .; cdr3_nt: TGTGCCAGCAGTCCGACAGGGCGTAACTATGGCTACACCTTC; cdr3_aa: CASSPTGRNYGYTF
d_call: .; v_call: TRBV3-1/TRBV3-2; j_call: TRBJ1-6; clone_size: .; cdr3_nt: TGTGCCAGCAGGGATAACAGTTATAATTCACCCCTCCACTTT; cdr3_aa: CASRDNSYNSPLHF